The table lists the clone carrying this TCR beta chain with a few counts. The data were obtained in a study of post-analysis software for immune sequencing data. The TCR beta cDNA libraries carried unique molecular identifiers. TCRdb used MiXCR to reprocess the PCR reads, holding one entry per CDR3 protein. The top ten clones hold about 4.8% of a sample with about 820,000 distinct CDR3 sequences, roughly 58% of them seen once. This sequence originates from a girl between 10 and 17 years old with multiple sclerosis. The sample was blood.

The CDR3 reads CASRSLGTGGYEQYF. For the CDR3, the DNA is TGCGCCAGCAGATCCCTTGGGACAGGGGGTTACGAGCAGTACTTC. The chain has TRBV4-1 and TRBJ2-7; 11 nucleotides match TRBD1. The germline gives CDR1 MGHRA, CDR2 YSYEKL. The CDR3 covers 15 residues. V lost 6 bases to trimming and J lost 4 bases; unmatched junction nucleotides: 8.